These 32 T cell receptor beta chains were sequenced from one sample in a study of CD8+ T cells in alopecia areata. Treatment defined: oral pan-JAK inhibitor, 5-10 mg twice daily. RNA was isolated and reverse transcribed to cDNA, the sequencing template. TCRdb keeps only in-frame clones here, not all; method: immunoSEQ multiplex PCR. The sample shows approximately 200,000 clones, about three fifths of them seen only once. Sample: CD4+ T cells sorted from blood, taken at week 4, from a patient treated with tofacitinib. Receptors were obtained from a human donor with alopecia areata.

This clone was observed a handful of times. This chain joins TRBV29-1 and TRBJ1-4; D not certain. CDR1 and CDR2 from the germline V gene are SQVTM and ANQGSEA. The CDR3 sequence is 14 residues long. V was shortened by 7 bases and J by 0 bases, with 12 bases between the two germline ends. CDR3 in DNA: TGCAGCGCGGGCGTCAGTGCAACTAATGAAAAACTGTTTTTT. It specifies CSAGVSATNEKLFF.

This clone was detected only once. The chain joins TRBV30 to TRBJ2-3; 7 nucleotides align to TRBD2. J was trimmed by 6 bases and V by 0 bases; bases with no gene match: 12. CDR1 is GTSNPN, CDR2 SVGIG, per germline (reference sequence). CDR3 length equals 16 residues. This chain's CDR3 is CAWSVEVGLGSDTQYF. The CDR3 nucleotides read TGTGCCTGGAGTGTAGAAGTTGGACTAGGGTCGGATACGCAGTATTTT.

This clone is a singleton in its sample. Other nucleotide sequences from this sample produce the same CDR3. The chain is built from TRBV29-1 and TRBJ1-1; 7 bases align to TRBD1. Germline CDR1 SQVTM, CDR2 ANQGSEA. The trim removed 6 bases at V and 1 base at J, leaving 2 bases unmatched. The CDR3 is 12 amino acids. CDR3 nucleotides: TGCAGCGTAGGGGGCCCGAACACTGAAGCTTTCTTT. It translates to CSVGGPNTEAFF.

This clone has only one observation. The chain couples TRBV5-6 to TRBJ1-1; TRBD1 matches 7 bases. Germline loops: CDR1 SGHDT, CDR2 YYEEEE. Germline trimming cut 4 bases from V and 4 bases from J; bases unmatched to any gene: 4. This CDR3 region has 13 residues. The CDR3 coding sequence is TGTGCCAGCAGCCGCCAGGGGGTCACTGAAGCTTTCTTT. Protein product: CASSRQGVTEAFF.

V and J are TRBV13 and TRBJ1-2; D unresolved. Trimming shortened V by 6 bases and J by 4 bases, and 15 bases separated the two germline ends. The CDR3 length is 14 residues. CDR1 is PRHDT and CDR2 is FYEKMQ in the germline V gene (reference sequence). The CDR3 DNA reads TGTGCCAGCAGTCAATTCTCGTGGGGCTATGGCTACACCTTC. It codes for CASSQFSWGYGYTF.

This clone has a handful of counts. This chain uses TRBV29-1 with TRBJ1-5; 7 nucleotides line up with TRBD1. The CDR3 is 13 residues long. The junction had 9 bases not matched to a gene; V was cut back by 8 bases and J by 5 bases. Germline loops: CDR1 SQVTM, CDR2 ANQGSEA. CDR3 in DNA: TGCAGCATCGGCCGGGACAGATATCAGCCCCAGCATTTT. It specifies CSIGRDRYQPQHF.

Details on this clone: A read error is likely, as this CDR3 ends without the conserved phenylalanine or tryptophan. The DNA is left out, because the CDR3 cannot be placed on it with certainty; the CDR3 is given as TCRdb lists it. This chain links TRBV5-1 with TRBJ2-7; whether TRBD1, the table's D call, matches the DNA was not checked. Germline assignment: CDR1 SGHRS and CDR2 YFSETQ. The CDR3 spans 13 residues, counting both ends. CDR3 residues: CASKLPGQGWVCD.

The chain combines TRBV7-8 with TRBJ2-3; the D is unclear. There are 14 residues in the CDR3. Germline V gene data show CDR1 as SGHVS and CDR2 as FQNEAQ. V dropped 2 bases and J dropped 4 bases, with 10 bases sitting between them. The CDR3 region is CASSLRMESDTQYF. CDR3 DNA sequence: TGTGCCAGCAGCTTAAGGATGGAGTCAGATACGCAGTATTTT.

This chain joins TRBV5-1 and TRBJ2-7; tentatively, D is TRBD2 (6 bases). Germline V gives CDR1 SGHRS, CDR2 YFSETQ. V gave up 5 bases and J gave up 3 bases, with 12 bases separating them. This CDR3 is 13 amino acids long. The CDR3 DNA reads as TGCGCCAGCAGTCCGGGGGAAGGCTACGAGCAGTACTTC. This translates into CASSPGEGYEQYF.

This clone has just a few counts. In DNA, the CDR3 is TGCAGCGTGCAGACAGGGGACGGGCAGTACTTC. Translated, it gives CSVQTGDGQYF. This rearrangement joins TRBV29-1 to TRBJ2-7, with 8 bases that match TRBD1. Germline loops: CDR1 SQVTM, CDR2 ANQGSEA. V gave up 6 bases and J gave up 9 bases; unmatched junction bases: 7. The CDR3 is 11 amino acids.

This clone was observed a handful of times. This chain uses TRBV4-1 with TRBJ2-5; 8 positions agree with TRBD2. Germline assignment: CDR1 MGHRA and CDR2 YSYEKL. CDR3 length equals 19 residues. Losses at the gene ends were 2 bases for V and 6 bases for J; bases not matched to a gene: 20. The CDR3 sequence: CASSQTASPSGRARKTQYF. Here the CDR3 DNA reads TGCGCCAGCAGCCAAACGGCCAGCCCCTCCGGGAGGGCGAGGAAGACCCAGTACTTC.

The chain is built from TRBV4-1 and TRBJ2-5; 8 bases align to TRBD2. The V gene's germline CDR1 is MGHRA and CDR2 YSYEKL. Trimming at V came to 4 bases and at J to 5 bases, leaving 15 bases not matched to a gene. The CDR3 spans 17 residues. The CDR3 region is CASSRYATSEIIETQYF. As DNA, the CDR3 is TGCGCCAGCAGCCGCTATGCGACTAGCGAGATAATCGAGACCCAGTACTTC.

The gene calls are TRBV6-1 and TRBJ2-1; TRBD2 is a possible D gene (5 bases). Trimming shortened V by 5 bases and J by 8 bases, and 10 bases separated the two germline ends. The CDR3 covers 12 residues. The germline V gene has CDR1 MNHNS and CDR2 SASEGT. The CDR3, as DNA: TGTGCCAGCAGTAGGACTGTAGATGAGCAGTTCTTC. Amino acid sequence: CASSRTVDEQFF.

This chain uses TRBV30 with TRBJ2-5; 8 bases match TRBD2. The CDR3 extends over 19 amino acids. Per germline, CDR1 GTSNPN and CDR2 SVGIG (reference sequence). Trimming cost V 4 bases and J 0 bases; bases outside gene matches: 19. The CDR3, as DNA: TGTGCCTGGATCTCTAAGGGCCCGCGCGGGAGGCCGTACCAAGAGACCCAGTACTTC. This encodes CAWISKGPRGRPYQETQYF.

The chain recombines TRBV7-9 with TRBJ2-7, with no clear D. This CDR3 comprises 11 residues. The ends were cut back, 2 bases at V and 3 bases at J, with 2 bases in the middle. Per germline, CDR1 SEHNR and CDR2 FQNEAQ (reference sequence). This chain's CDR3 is CASSLIYEQYF. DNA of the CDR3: TGTGCCAGCAGCTTAATCTACGAGCAGTACTTC.

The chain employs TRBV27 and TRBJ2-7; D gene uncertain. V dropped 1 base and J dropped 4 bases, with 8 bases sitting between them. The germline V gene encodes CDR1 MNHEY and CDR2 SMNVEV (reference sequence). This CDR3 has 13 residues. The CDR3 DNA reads TGTGCCAGCAGTTTATACTATTCGTACGAGCAGTACTTC. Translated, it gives CASSLYYSYEQYF.

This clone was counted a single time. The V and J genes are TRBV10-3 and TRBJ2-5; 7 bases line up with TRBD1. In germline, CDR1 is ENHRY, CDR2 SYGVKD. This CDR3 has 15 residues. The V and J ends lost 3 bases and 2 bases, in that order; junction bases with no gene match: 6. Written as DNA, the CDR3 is TGTGCCATCAGTGAAGGTGGGACAGCGCAAGAGACCCAGTACTTC. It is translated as CAISEGGTAQETQYF.

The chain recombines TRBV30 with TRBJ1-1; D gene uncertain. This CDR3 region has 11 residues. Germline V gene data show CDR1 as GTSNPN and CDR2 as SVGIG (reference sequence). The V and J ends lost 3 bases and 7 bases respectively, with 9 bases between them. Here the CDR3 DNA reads TGTGCCTGGAGAGTTCGGGTTGAAGCTTTCTTT. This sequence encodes CAWRVRVEAFF.

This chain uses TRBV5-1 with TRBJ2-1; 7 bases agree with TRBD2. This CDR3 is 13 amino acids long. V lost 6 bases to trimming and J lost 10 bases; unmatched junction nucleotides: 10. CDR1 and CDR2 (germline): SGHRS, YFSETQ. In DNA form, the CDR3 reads TGCGCCAGCACCAGGGACTACTCTGGGGAGCAGTTCTTC. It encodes CASTRDYSGEQFF.

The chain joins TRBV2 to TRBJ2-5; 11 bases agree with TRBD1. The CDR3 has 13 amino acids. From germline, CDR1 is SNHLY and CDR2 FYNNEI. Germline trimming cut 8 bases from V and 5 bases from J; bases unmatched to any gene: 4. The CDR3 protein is CASLDRGRETQYF. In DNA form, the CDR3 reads TGTGCCAGCCTGGACAGGGGGCGGGAGACCCAGTACTTC.

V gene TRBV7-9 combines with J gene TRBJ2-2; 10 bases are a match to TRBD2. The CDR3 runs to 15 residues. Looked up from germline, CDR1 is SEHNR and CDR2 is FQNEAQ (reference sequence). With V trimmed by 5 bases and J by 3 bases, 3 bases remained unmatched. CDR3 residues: CASSKSGRDTGELFF. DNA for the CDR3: TGTGCCAGCAGCAAAAGCGGGAGGGACACCGGGGAGCTGTTTTTT. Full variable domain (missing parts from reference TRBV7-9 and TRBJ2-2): DTGVSQNPRHKITKRGQNVTFRCDPISEHNRLYWYRQTLGQGPEFLTYFQNEAQLEKSRLLSDRFSAERPKGSFSTLEIQRTEQGDSAMYLCASSKSGRDTGELFFGEGSRLTVL.

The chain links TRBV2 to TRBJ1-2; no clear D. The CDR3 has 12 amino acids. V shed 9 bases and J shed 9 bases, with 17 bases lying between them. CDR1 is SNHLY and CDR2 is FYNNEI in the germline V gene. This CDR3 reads CASRRRTGSYTF. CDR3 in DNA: TGTGCCAGTAGACGAAGGACCGGCAGCTACACCTTC.

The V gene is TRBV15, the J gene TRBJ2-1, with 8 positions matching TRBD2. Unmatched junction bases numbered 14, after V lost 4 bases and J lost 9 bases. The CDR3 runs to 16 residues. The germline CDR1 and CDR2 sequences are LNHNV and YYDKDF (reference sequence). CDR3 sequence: CATSTILAGRSGEQFF. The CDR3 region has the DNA TGTGCCACCAGCACCATTTTAGCGGGGAGAAGCGGTGAGCAGTTCTTC.

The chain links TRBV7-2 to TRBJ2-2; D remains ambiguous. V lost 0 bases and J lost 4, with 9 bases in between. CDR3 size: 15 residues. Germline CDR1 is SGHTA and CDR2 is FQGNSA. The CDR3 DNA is TGTGCCAGCAGCTTAGCGGGCATACCCACCGGGGAGCTGTTTTTT. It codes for CASSLAGIPTGELFF.

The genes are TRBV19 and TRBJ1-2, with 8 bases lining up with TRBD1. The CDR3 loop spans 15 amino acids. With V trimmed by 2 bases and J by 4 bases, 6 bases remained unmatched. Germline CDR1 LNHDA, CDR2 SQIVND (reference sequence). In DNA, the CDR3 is TGTGCCAGTAGTATACGGGACAGGCTCCCCTATGGCTACACCTTC. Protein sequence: CASSIRDRLPYGYTF.

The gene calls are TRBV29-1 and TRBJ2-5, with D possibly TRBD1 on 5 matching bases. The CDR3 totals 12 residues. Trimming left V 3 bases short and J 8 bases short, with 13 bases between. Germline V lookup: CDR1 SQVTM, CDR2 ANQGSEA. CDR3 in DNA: TGCAGCGTTGATTCAGGGAAAAGTACCCAGTACTTC. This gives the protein CSVDSGKSTQYF.

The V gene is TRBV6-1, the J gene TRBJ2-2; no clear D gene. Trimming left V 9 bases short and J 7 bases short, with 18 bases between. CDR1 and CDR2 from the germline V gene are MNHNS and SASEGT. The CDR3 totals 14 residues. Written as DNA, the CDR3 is TGTGCCAGTCGTCTTTTGGGTTTGGTCGGGGAGCTGTTTTTT. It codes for CASRLLGLVGELFF.

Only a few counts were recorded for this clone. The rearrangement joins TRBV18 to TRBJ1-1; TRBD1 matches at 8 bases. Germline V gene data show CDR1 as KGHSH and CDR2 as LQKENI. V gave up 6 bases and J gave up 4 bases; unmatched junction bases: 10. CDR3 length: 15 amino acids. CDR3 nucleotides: TGTGCCAGCTCCGATTTCAGGGGGCCGGCCACTGAAGCTTTCTTT. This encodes CASSDFRGPATEAFF.

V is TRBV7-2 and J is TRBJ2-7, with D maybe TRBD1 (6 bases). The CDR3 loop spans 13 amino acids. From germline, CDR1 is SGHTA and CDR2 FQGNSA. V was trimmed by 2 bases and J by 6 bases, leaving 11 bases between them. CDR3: CASSLLQGGEQYF. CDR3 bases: TGTGCCAGCAGCTTATTACAGGGCGGCGAGCAGTACTTC.

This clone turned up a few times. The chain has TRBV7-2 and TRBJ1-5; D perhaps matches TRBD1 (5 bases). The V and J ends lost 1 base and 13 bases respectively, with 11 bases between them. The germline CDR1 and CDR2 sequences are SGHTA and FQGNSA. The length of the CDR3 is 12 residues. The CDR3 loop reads CASSLGTSQQHF. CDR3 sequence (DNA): TGTGCCAGCAGCTTAGGGACAAGCCAGCAGCATTTT.

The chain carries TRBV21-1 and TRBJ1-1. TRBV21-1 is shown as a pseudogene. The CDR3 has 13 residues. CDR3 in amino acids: CASGVPPSTEAFF. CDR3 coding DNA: TGTGCCAGCGGAGTGCCTCCGTCCACTGAAGCTTTCTTT.

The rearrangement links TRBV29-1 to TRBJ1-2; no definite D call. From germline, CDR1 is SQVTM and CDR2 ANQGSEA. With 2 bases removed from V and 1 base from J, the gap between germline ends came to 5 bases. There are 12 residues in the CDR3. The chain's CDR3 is CSVESDNYGYTF. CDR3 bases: TGCAGCGTTGAATCGGATAACTATGGCTACACCTTC.